These 21 T cell receptor beta chains came from one sample sequenced in a study of Tregs in tolerant kidney transplant recipients (dated by TCRdb to about 2019). Explained via the paper, the time point label denotes: blood sample drawn before combined kidney and bone marrow transplant. The method behind the library was the immunoSEQ multiplex PCR assay. TCRdb retrieved this table from immuneACCESS and kept in-frame rearrangements only. Not all clones are present; in checked studies, unresolved V genes account for under half, and no reason is known for the remainder. The sample records 95,000 to 120,000 clones, around 90% of which are singletons. Together, the top ten hold about 0.31% of the sample. Sequenced here: CD4+ T cells from blood, sampled before the transplant. These receptors came from a human donor who received a combined kidney and bone marrow transplant.

This chain joins TRBV7-2 and TRBJ2-7; D is unclear. Germline assignment: CDR1 SGHTA and CDR2 FQGNSA. The CDR3 contains 13 residues. Trimming stripped 6 bases from V and 6 bases from J, with 15 bases between. The CDR3, as DNA: TGTGCCAGCAGGCCAGCCGTGGCGGCCGAGCAGTACTTC. It encodes CASRPAVAAEQYF.

The rearrangement uses TRBV11-3 and TRBJ2-7, with 7 bases that match TRBD1. CDR1 SGHNT and CDR2 YENEEA come from the germline V gene. The CDR3 runs to 15 residues. With V trimmed by 3 bases and J by 3 bases, 8 bases remained unmatched. The CDR3 loop is CASSLHWAGGYEQYF. In DNA, the CDR3 is TGTGCCAGCAGCTTGCATTGGGCAGGGGGCTACGAGCAGTACTTC.

CDR3 sequence (DNA): TGTGCCAGCAGCCGGACAGGGTTTAACTATGGCTACACCTTC. Encoded protein: CASSRTGFNYGYTF. This chain uses TRBV6-5 with TRBJ1-2; 8 bases line up with TRBD1. V lost 6 bases, J lost 1 base, and 4 bases stayed unmatched. Germline V gene sequence: CDR1 MNHEY, CDR2 SVGAGI. There are 14 residues in the CDR3.

The chain is built from TRBV2 and TRBJ1-2; a possible D gene is TRBD1 (5 bases). The CDR3 length is 13 residues. Trimming shortened V by 5 bases and J by 6 bases, and 13 bases separated the two germline ends. Germline V gene sequence: CDR1 SNHLY, CDR2 FYNNEI. The CDR3 loop is CASSPRREDGYTF. CDR3 nucleotide sequence: TGTGCCAGCAGTCCTCGCAGGGAGGATGGCTACACCTTC. The complete variable domain, with remaining parts taken from reference TRBV2 and TRBJ1-2, reads EPEVTQTPSHQVTQMGQEVILRCVPISNHLYFYWYRQILGQKVEFLVSFYNNEISEKSEIFDDQFSVERPDGSNFTLKIRSTKLEDSAMYFCASSPRREDGYTFGSGTRLTVV.

V usage is TRBV9 and J usage is TRBJ2-7; D is perhaps TRBD2 (6 bases). The length of the CDR3 is 16 residues. With 0 bases removed from V and 5 bases from J, the gap between germline ends came to 18 bases. CDR1 SGDLS and CDR2 YYNGEE come from the germline V gene. CDR3: CASSVVRGRGLHEQYF. The CDR3 region has the DNA TGTGCCAGCAGCGTAGTACGGGGGAGAGGTCTGCACGAGCAGTACTTC.

V gene TRBV7-9 combines with J gene TRBJ1-3; the D gene is possibly TRBD1 (6 bases). This CDR3 contains 16 residues. Germline V lookup: CDR1 SEHNR, CDR2 FQNEAQ (reference sequence). V gave up 6 bases and J gave up 0 bases, with 15 bases separating them. The CDR3, as DNA: TGTGCCAGCAGTCCGAGGACAGCCCGCTCTGGAAACACCATATATTTT. Translated: CASSPRTARSGNTIYF.

The CDR3 is CASSGSRGQGETQYF. The CDR3 nucleotides are TGTGCCAGCAGCGGATCGCGGGGGCAGGGAGAGACCCAGTACTTC. V usage is TRBV2 and J usage is TRBJ2-5; D may be TRBD2 (7 bases). Germline V gene data show CDR1 as SNHLY and CDR2 as FYNNEI. V gave up 6 bases and J gave up 4 bases, with 18 bases separating them. The CDR3 spans 15 residues.

The chain uses TRBV15 and TRBJ1-4; 8 positions match TRBD1. J was trimmed by 8 bases and V by 5 bases; bases with no gene match: 10. Germline V CDR1 and CDR2: LNHNV, YYDKDF (reference sequence). The CDR3 contains 15 residues. The CDR3 DNA sequence: TGTGCCACCAGCGACGGAGGGACAGGAGGCGAAAAACTGTTTTTT. Protein product: CATSDGGTGGEKLFF.

This clone is a singleton in its sample. V usage is TRBV6-5 and J usage is TRBJ1-1, with a tentative D call TRBD1 (5 bases). The V and J ends lost 4 bases and 1 base respectively, with 10 bases between them. From germline, CDR1 is MNHEY and CDR2 SVGAGI. This CDR3 comprises 14 residues. In nucleotides, the CDR3 is TGTGCCAGCAGTTCCCGGACACAGAACACTGAAGCTTTCTTT. It translates to CASSSRTQNTEAFF.

This sequence joins TRBV28 and TRBJ2-1, with D unclear. V was shortened by 2 bases and J by 8 bases, with 7 bases between the two germline ends. The CDR3 runs 12 residues. Germline CDR1 is MDHEN and CDR2 is SYDVKM. As DNA, the CDR3 is TGTGCCAGCAGTTTAAGGCAGGATGAGCAGTTCTTC. It codes for CASSLRQDEQFF.

The chain links TRBV28 to TRBJ2-7; TRBD1 is a possible D gene (7 bases). Trimming left V 5 bases short and J 6 bases short, with 17 bases between. Looked up from germline, CDR1 is MDHEN and CDR2 is SYDVKM. The length of the CDR3 is 14 residues. Written as DNA, the CDR3 is TGTGCCAGCAGTCAAAACCAGGGGGGTACCGAGCAGTACTTC. Its translation: CASSQNQGGTEQYF.

The chain recombines TRBV10-2 with TRBJ2-5, with TRBD2 identical over 11 bases. The junction had 10 bases not matched to a gene; V was cut back by 8 bases and J by 2 bases. The CDR3 extends over 16 amino acids. CDR1 WSHSY and CDR2 SAAADI come from the germline V gene. In DNA form, the CDR3 reads TGCGCCAGCTCACCCGTAGCGGGAGGGGAACAAGAGACCCAGTACTTC. Its protein product is CASSPVAGGEQETQYF.

DNA of the CDR3: TGCAGCGTTGAAGATGATATGGCGGGGGAGAACACAGATACGCAGTATTTT. Translated, it gives CSVEDDMAGENTDTQYF. V is TRBV29-1 and J is TRBJ2-3; 7 positions match TRBD2. The CDR3 has 17 amino acids. CDR1 and CDR2 (germline): SQVTM, ANQGSEA. The J segment lost 2 bases and the V segment lost 0 bases, leaving 11 bases of the junction unmatched.

The genes are TRBV5-8 and TRBJ2-3; 11 positions match TRBD2. V shed 0 bases, J shed 1 base, and the junction held 4 bases outside the gene matches. Germline lookup yields CDR1 SGHTS and CDR2 YDEGEE. This CDR3 has 17 amino acids. CDR3 bases: TGTGCCAGCAGCTTGGGGATGACTAGCGGGGGCACAGATACGCAGTATTTT. Translated, it gives CASSLGMTSGGTDTQYF. The entire variable domain, with the rest obtained from reference TRBV5-8 and TRBJ2-3, is as follows: EAGVTQSPTHLIKTRGQQATLRCSPISGHTSVYWYQQALGLGLQFLLWYDEGEERNRGNFPPRFSGRQFPNYSSELNVNALELEDSALYLCASSLGMTSGGTDTQYFGPGTRLTVL.

This chain links TRBV7-2 with TRBJ2-7; TRBD1 agrees at 9 bases. V lost 5 bases, J lost 1 base, and 6 bases stayed unmatched. The CDR3 is 15 residues long. The germline V gene encodes CDR1 SGHTA and CDR2 FQGNSA. In DNA, the CDR3 is TGTGCCAGCAGCCCAACAGGGGGCGGTTCCTACGAGCAGTACTTC. Protein sequence: CASSPTGGGSYEQYF.

The chain uses TRBV5-6 and TRBJ2-7; D perhaps matches TRBD2 (6 bases). V lost 4 bases and J 6 bases, leaving 14 bases between the germline ends. This CDR3 is built from 13 residues. In germline, CDR1 is SGHDT, CDR2 YYEEEE. The CDR3 loop is CASSRPASAEQYF. The DNA of the CDR3 is TGTGCCAGCAGCCGACCGGCTAGCGCCGAGCAGTACTTC.

CDR3 nucleotide sequence: TGCGCCAGCAGTCTTCCGGTAGCGGGGGGGCCGTTGAATGAGCAGTTCTTC. Its translation: CASSLPVAGGPLNEQFF. The chain links TRBV23-1 to TRBJ2-1; TRBD2 matches 11 bases. TRBV23-1 is filed as an ORF, its function uncertain. With V trimmed by 4 bases and J by 7 bases, 12 bases remained unmatched. The CDR3 runs to 17 residues.

The rearrangement links TRBV5-4 to TRBJ1-4; 7 positions match TRBD1. After removal of 4 bases from V and 0 bases from J, the junction contained 3 bases not matched to a gene. This CDR3 is built from 15 residues. Germline V gene data show CDR1 as SGHNT and CDR2 as YYREEE (reference sequence). The CDR3 sequence: CASSVTGATNEKLFF. Here the CDR3 DNA reads TGTGCCAGCAGCGTTACAGGGGCAACTAATGAAAAACTGTTTTTT.

The rearrangement links TRBV14 to TRBJ1-2, with TRBD1 as a possible D gene (6 bases). The CDR3 spans 13 residues. Germline assignment: CDR1 SGHDN and CDR2 FVKESK. Between the trimmed V and J ends, which lost 3 bases and 8 bases, there was a span of 13 bases. CDR3: CASSHGGAGGYTF. CDR3 DNA sequence: TGTGCCAGCAGCCACGGGGGGGCCGGGGGCTACACCTTC.

The V call is TRBV5-1, the J call TRBJ1-1; 7 nucleotides line up with TRBD1. V gave up 2 bases and J gave up 3 bases; unmatched junction bases: 1. Germline V gene sequence: CDR1 SGHRS, CDR2 YFSETQ. CDR3 length: 13 residues. CDR3 sequence reads: CASSFDRDTEAFF. The CDR3 DNA sequence: TGCGCCAGCAGCTTCGACAGGGACACTGAAGCTTTCTTT.

The chain recombines TRBV4-1 with TRBJ2-2, with a possible D match to TRBD2 (6 bases). The CDR3 loop spans 17 amino acids. Deletions cut 4 bases from V and 1 base from J, with 16 bases between. Per the germline V gene, CDR1 is MGHRA and CDR2 is YSYEKL. CDR3 nucleotides: TGCGCCAGCAGCCCTGACTGGGCGGGGCAGAACACCGGGGAGCTGTTTTTT. Its translation: CASSPDWAGQNTGELFF.